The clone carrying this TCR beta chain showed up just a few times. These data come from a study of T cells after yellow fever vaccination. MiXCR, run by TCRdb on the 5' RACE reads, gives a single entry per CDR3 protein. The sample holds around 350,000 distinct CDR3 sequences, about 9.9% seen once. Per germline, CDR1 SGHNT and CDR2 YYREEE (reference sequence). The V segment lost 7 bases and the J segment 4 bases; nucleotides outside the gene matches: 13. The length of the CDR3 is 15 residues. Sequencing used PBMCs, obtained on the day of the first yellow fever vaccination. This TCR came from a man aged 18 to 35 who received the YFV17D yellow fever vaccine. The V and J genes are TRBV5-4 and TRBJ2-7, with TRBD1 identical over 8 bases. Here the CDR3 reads CASAEQGGMVYEQYF. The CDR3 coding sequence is TGTGCCAGCGCGGAACAGGGGGGAATGGTTTACGAGCAGTACTTC.